This T cell receptor (beta chain) originates from a study of T cell responses to AZD1222 COVID-19 vaccine. Germline V gene data show CDR1 as LGHNA and CDR2 as YNFKEQ. V lost 4 bases and J lost 0, with 9 bases in between. The CDR3 length is 15 residues. Profiled with immunoSEQ multiplex PCR; TCRdb holds only in-frame clones, not every one. In the table there are approximately 89,000 clones, 86% of which are singletons. Researchers grouped second doses given at about 4 or about 12 weeks into one pool. This clone occurred once. Its target is not known. Broader study findings: Targets within unmutated variant regions were reportedly found for nearly half of spike-specific TCRs. Among the donors, most were white British and more were female, and clonal diversity was possibly underestimated.

The source is an adult who received the AZD1222 COVID-19 vaccine. The genes are TRBV4-2 and TRBJ1-4; D is unresolved. The sample consisted of peripheral blood, taken 28 days after the second AZD1222 dose. In nucleotides, the CDR3 is TGTGCCAGCAGCCCGGTTTTGGCAACTAATGAAAAACTGTTTTTT. This encodes CASSPVLATNEKLFF.